This TCR beta chain stems from a study of regulatory T cells in long-lasting Graves disease. Notes on the study in general: Having few samples may have compromised the accuracy.

This clonotype was counted many times. What it recognizes is unknown. Time point given: persistent/refractory GD, antithyroid drugs over 5 years with positive TRAb. RNA from PBMCs was the source of the TCR library. TCR beta libraries were built with iRepertoire HTBI primers and Arm-PCR of CDR3 regions. TCRdb re-analysed the multiplex PCR reads in MiXCR, keeping a single row per CDR3 protein. The table lists about 310,000 distinct CDR3 sequences, 20% to 25% of them singletons, with about 61% in the top ten. CDR3 length equals 18 residues. V was shortened by 0 bases and J by 0 bases, with 17 bases between the two germline ends. Germline CDR1 SGHTA, CDR2 FQGNSA.

The sequences come from peripheral blood mononuclear cells (PBMCs), collected when the disease was refractory, from a patient treated with antithyroid drugs. The chain carries TRBV7-2 and TRBJ1-1; tentatively, D is TRBD1 (5 bases). This receptor was identified in a female donor with Graves disease. CDR3 DNA: TGTGCCAGCAGCTTAGCTTCCCGGTCAGGGCCGATGAACACTGAAGCTTTCTTT. It is translated as CASSLASRSGPMNTEAFF.